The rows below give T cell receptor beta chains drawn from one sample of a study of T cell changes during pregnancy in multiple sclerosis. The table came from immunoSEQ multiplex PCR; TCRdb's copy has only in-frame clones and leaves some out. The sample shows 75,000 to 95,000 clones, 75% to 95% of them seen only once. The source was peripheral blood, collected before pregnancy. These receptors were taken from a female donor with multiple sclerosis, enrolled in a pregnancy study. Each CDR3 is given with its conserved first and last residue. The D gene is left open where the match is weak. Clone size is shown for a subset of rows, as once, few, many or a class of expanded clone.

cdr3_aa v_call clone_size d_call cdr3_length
CASSPRPGPETQYF TRBV18 . . 14
CASSSGRLSGNTIYF TRBV5-1 . . 15
CASSQETTGESTGELFF TRBV4-3 . TRBD1 17
CASSFSGGRGSEAFF TRBV9 . TRBD1 15
CASMLASGGYEQFF TRBV6-1 . TRBD2 14
CASSPRTGQGPGELFF TRBV9 . TRBD1 16
CASSYGTSGGNEQFF TRBV5-4 . TRBD2 15
CASSVGGLGGTGELFF TRBV9 . TRBD2 16
CASSEAGPGELFF TRBV10-1 . . 13
CSAIGVEAFF TRBV20-1 . . 10
CAWSRVLAGNFYNEQFF TRBV30 . TRBD2 17
CASSIQGEGNGELFF TRBV6-6 . . 15
CSAGGSSGENGQFF TRBV29-1 . TRBD2 14
CASSFQGGYEQYF TRBV28 . . 13
CASSSGGGGAAYEQYF TRBV5-1 . TRBD2 16
CASSPGTGYTNTEAFF TRBV5-1 . TRBD1 16
CASSLIRGQETQYF TRBV5-4 . . 14
CASSSTRVAGQPQHF TRBV7-8 . . 15
CASSFPGGPGTEAFF TRBV5-6 . . 15
CASSLERGMGYEQYF TRBV5-1 . . 15
CASSPDRVYYGYTF TRBV27 once TRBD1 14
CASSQGGTGDSYEQYF TRBV4-1 . TRBD1 16
CASSVEREHGELFF TRBV9 . . 14
CASSAERNQPQHF TRBV6-1 few . 13
CASSEAGRGYGYTF TRBV2 . . 14
CASSSRTGGETQYF TRBV9 once TRBD1 14
CASSFTSGREGETQYF TRBV7-2 . TRBD2 16
CASSEAGGGEKLFF TRBV25-1 . . 14
CASSLGELWDTGELFF TRBV5-8 once . 16
CASSDRTQELGYGYTF TRBV5-8 . . 16
CASSYSLARTGELFF TRBV6-5 . . 15
CASSWTGRDEKLFF TRBV28 . TRBD1 14
CASTRGSSGNTIYF TRBV2 . . 14
CASSLGGQGTTSTDTQYF TRBV5-1 . TRBD1 18
CANHRRYYYEQYF TRBV5-1 . . 13
CASSGWDTYSNQPQHF TRBV7-9 . . 16